What follows are 10 T cell receptor beta chains derived from one specimen sequenced in a study of shared clonotypes between healthy human individuals. Profiled with immunoSEQ multiplex PCR; TCRdb holds only in-frame clones, not every one. The table has around 480,000 clones, about 79% seen once. Material for sequencing was PBMCs. Receptors originate from a middle-aged woman in good health. Some clones in this sample may be carry-over from other donors' samples.

The chain couples TRBV10-2 to TRBJ1-1; perhaps TRBD1 as D (5 bases). Per the germline V gene, CDR1 is WSHSY and CDR2 is SAAADI. CDR3 length equals 12 residues. Between the trimmed V and J ends, which lost 6 bases and 1 base, there was a span of 6 bases. This CDR3 is CASRDKNTEAFF. CDR3 bases: TGCGCCAGCAGGGACAAGAACACTGAAGCTTTCTTT.

To note about this clone: Different DNA sequences within this sample yield the same CDR3. The V gene is TRBV11-2, the J gene TRBJ2-1; 7 nucleotides line up with TRBD2. CDR3 length: 14 residues. V trimming: 1 base; J trimming: 7 bases; junction bases outside the gene matches: 4. In germline, CDR1 is SGHAT, CDR2 FQNNGV. The DNA for the CDR3 is TGTGCCAGCAGCTTAGGCGGGAGCTTGAATGAGCAGTTCTTC. Protein: CASSLGGSLNEQFF.

The chain uses TRBV5-1 and TRBJ2-5; no clear D. This CDR3 region has 13 residues. The V gene lost 8 bases and the J gene lost 2 bases, with 13 bases spanning the gap. Germline V gene data show CDR1 as SGHRS and CDR2 as YFSETQ. DNA for the CDR3: TGCGCCAGTAATGGACCGGAGCAAGAGACCCAGTACTTC. Protein sequence: CASNGPEQETQYF.

V gene TRBV28 combines with J gene TRBJ2-1; possible D gene TRBD2, 6 bases. The CDR3 is made up of 12 amino acids. Between the trimmed V and J ends, which lost 6 bases and 9 bases, there was a span of 12 bases. Germline-derived CDR1 and CDR2 are MDHEN and SYDVKM. The CDR3 region is CASSPLASEQFF. CDR3 bases: TGTGCCAGCAGCCCTCTAGCGAGTGAGCAGTTCTTC.

The gene calls are TRBV27 and TRBJ1-2, with 7 bases that match TRBD1. Germline trimming cut 0 bases from V and 7 bases from J; bases unmatched to any gene: 8. The CDR3 has 15 residues. CDR1 and CDR2 (germline): MNHEY, SMNVEV (reference sequence). This CDR3 reads CASSLSAGGDVGYTF. The CDR3 DNA is TGTGCCAGCAGTTTATCGGCAGGGGGTGATGTTGGCTACACCTTC.

The chain employs TRBV19 and TRBJ2-5; D call uncertain. The CDR3 is 14 residues long. Trimming removed 5 bases from V and 0 bases from J, with 10 bases in between. CDR1 and CDR2 from the germline V gene are LNHDA and SQIVND (reference sequence). CDR3 coding DNA: TGTGCCAGTAGTGCTACACAAAACCAAGAGACCCAGTACTTC. Protein: CASSATQNQETQYF. Drawing the rest from reference TRBV19 and TRBJ2-5, the complete variable domain is DGGITQSPKYLFRKEGQNVTLSCEQNLNHDAMYWYRQDPGQGLRLIYYSQIVNDFQKGDIAEGYSVSREKKESFPLTVTSAQKNPTAFYLCASSATQNQETQYFGPGTRLLVL.

This clone showed up just once. The chain employs TRBV18 and TRBJ2-5; 10 nucleotides agree with TRBD2. The CDR3 sequence is 14 residues long. J gave up 4 bases and V 4 bases, and 3 bases lay outside the gene matches. In germline, CDR1 is KGHSH, CDR2 LQKENI. The CDR3 sequence: CASSQREGGETQYF. The CDR3 DNA reads TGTGCCAGCTCACAGCGGGAGGGCGGAGAGACCCAGTACTTC.

The table lists this clone with a few counts. The genes are TRBV5-6 and TRBJ2-5; D unresolved. V gave up 5 bases and J gave up 3 bases, with 2 bases separating them. Per germline, CDR1 SGHDT and CDR2 YYEEEE. The CDR3 has 10 amino acids. The CDR3 reads CASRKETQYF. The CDR3 region has the DNA TGTGCCAGCAGGAAAGAGACCCAGTACTTC.

The DNA for the CDR3 is TGTGCCAGCAGTTTGGGAGAGGTAAAGCTGTTTTTT. Translated: CASSLGEVKLFF. V is TRBV28 and J is TRBJ2-2; D is possibly TRBD2 (5 bases). The CDR3 extends over 12 amino acids. Trimming pared 3 bases from V and 12 bases from J, leaving 11 bases between. Germline V gene data show CDR1 as MDHEN and CDR2 as SYDVKM.

The chain has TRBV29-1 and TRBJ1-1; TRBD1 matches 8 bases. Germline CDR1 reads SQVTM; CDR2 reads ANQGSEA. After removal of 1 base from V and 7 bases from J, the junction contained 8 bases not matched to a gene. The CDR3 is made up of 14 amino acids. CDR3 residues: CSVEGGQGAFEAFF. The CDR3 DNA sequence: TGCAGCGTTGAAGGCGGGCAGGGGGCTTTTGAAGCTTTCTTT.